This TCR beta chain is drawn from a study of T cells in Graves' hyperthyroidism and ophthalmopathy. This clonotype was recorded at least ten times. Its antigen remains unknown. CDR3 length: 14 residues. Germline loops: CDR1 MNHNS, CDR2 SASEGT. Trimming stripped 2 bases from V and 1 base from J, with 6 bases between. Each diagnosis was grounded in clinical symptoms, serum thyroxine and TRAb, thyroid ultrasound, and orbital computed tomography. PBMCs were derived from roughly 10 ml fresh peripheral blood. Study results and limitations: It was a median approximately 6.9 months before onset that the model predicted ophthalmopathy. Blood samples included most of the expanded thyroid clonotypes exceeding 0.001.

RNA transcripts were the template for amplifying TCR beta CDR3 regions. The HTBI set primed first-round TCR CDR3 RT-PCR. Each CDR3 protein is one row after TCRdb ran MiXCR on the multiplex PCR reads. The sample includes about 570,000 distinct CDR3 sequences, around 13% of them seen just once. The sequenced material came from blood. This rearrangement joins TRBV6-1 to TRBJ1-5; D uncertain. This clonotype was sampled from a middle-aged woman with Graves' hyperthyroidism. CDR3 region: CASSEFQSNQPQHF. The CDR3 DNA follows: TGTGCCAGCAGTGAATTTCAGAGCAATCAGCCCCAGCATTTT.